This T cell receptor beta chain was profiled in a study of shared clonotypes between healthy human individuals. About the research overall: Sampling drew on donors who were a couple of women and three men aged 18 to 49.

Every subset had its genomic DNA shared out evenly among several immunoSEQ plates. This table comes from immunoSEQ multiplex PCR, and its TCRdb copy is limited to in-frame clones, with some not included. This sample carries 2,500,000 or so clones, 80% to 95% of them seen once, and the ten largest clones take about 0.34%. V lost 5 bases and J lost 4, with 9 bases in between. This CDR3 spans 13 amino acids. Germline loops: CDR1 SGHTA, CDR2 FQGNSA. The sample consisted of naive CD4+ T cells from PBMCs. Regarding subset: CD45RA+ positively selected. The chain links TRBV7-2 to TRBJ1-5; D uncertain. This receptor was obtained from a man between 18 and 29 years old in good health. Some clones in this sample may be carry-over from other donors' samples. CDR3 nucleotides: TGTGCCAGCAGCGGAGACTTAAATCAGCCCCAGCATTTT. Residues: CASSGDLNQPQHF.